The 12 T cell receptor beta chains listed next were all sequenced from one sample in a study of T cell responses to AZD1222 COVID-19 vaccine. Sequenced by immunoSEQ multiplex PCR; TCRdb stores in-frame clones only, minus some. The table has approximately 85,000 clones, roughly 90% seen once; the top ten hold roughly 7.7%. Sequencing was performed on peripheral blood, taken on day 0 of AZD1222 vaccination. All receptors derive from an adult in good health.

J is TRBJ2-7 and V is TRBV5-6; D perhaps matches TRBD2 (6 bases). The ends were cut back, 1 base at V and 2 bases at J, with 10 bases in the middle. The CDR3 loop spans 14 amino acids. CDR1 SGHDT and CDR2 YYEEEE come from the germline V gene. CDR3 DNA: TGTGCCAGCAGCTTGTGGGCGGGGACCTACGAGCAGTACTTC. Translation gives CASSLWAGTYEQYF. The full variable domain, with the rest looked up from reference TRBV5-6 and TRBJ2-7, is DAGVTQSPTHLIKTRGQQVTLRCSPKSGHDTVSWYQQALGQGPQFIFQYYEEEERQRGNFPDRFSGHQFPNYSSELNVNALLLGDSALYLCASSLWAGTYEQYFGPGTRLTVT.

The chain couples TRBV20-1 to TRBJ2-7; D gene uncertain. Germline CDR1 and CDR2: DFQATT and SNEGSKA (reference sequence). This CDR3 region has 10 residues. Trimming cost V 6 bases and J 4 bases, with 7 bases left between them. CDR3 nucleotides: TGCAGTGCACAACAGTACGAGCAGTACTTC. Protein: CSAQQYEQYF.

The chain is built from TRBV6-5 and TRBJ1-6; D not resolved. The germline V gene encodes CDR1 MNHEY and CDR2 SVGAGI. This CDR3 region has 15 residues. V lost 0 bases and J lost 6, with 9 bases in between. The CDR3 protein is CASSYSTNINSPLHF. CDR3 bases: TGTGCCAGCAGTTACTCCACAAACATTAATTCACCCCTCCACTTT.

This clone was detected only once. The gene calls are TRBV7-6 and TRBJ1-1; D not certain. Germline CDR1 reads SGHVS; CDR2 reads FNYEAQ. This CDR3 contains 11 residues. With 4 bases removed from V and 8 bases from J, the gap between germline ends came to 8 bases. CDR3 sequence: CASSSGMEAFF. DNA of the CDR3: TGTGCCAGCAGCTCGGGGATGGAAGCTTTCTTT.

The CDR3 here is CASSPLANNYEQYF. For the CDR3, the DNA is TGTGCCAGCTCACCACTAGCGAATAACTACGAGCAGTACTTC. The chain carries TRBV18 and TRBJ2-7; possible D gene TRBD2, 5 bases. V lost 1 base and J 3 bases, leaving 10 bases between the germline ends. CDR3 length equals 14 residues. In germline, CDR1 is KGHSH, CDR2 LQKENI.

The count of this clone is one. The rearrangement links TRBV19 to TRBJ2-1, with 9 nucleotides matching TRBD1. V was clipped by 5 bases and J by 7 bases; unmatched bases: 9. Germline V gene data show CDR1 as LNHDA and CDR2 as SQIVND (reference sequence). CDR3 size: 15 residues. CDR3 loop: CASSVTGGPGNEQFF. Here the CDR3 DNA reads TGTGCCAGTAGTGTAACAGGGGGCCCTGGTAATGAGCAGTTCTTC.

The chain has TRBV29-1 and TRBJ1-5; D unclear. Germline lookup yields CDR1 SQVTM and CDR2 ANQGSEA. V lost 4 bases, J lost 4 bases, and 11 bases lay in between. The CDR3 is 13 amino acids. In DNA, the CDR3 is TGCAGCGTTGGAGAGGACCCAAATCAGCCCCAGCATTTT. It codes for CSVGEDPNQPQHF.

The chain has TRBV6-5 and TRBJ1-1; TRBD1 matches 7 bases. Germline assignment: CDR1 MNHEY and CDR2 SVGAGI. Trimming cost V 5 bases and J 1 base; bases outside gene matches: 4. CDR3 length: 14 amino acids. Here the CDR3 DNA reads TGTGCCAGCAGTAGGACAGGAGAGAACACTGAAGCTTTCTTT. Translation gives CASSRTGENTEAFF.

This sequence joins TRBV28 and TRBJ2-2, with D possibly being TRBD1 (5 bases). The V and J ends lost 1 base and 0 bases respectively, with 9 bases between them. The CDR3 is 16 amino acids. CDR1 and CDR2 (germline): MDHEN, SYDVKM. CDR3 bases: TGTGCCAGCAGTTTATCCCAGGGAACGAACACCGGGGAGCTGTTTTTT. Its protein product is CASSLSQGTNTGELFF.

This chain connects TRBV5-4 to TRBJ1-4; D gene unclear. The CDR3 sequence is 15 residues long. V was cut by 1 base and J by 4 bases, with 11 bases left in between. Germline assignment: CDR1 SGHNT and CDR2 YYREEE (reference sequence). As DNA, the CDR3 is TGTGCCAGCAGCTTGTCTCCCGGTCTTAATGAAAAACTGTTTTTT. Amino acid sequence: CASSLSPGLNEKLFF.

The J gene is TRBJ1-2, the V gene TRBV6-5; the D gene is possibly TRBD1 (5 bases). This CDR3 region has 16 residues. The V and J ends lost 2 bases and 7 bases respectively, with 20 bases between them. Per the germline V gene, CDR1 is MNHEY and CDR2 is SVGAGI. The DNA of the CDR3 is TGTGCCAGCAGTTACCGGACTGGGTTGGGGGGACTTGGCTACACCTTC. Amino acid sequence: CASSYRTGLGGLGYTF.

V usage is TRBV14 and J usage is TRBJ1-2; D not certain. CDR3 length: 12 amino acids. Germline CDR1 SGHDN, CDR2 FVKESK. Deletions cut 2 bases from V and 5 bases from J, with 6 bases between. CDR3 sequence reads: CASSQFTYGYTF. The DNA of the CDR3 is TGTGCCAGCAGCCAATTTACATATGGCTACACCTTC.